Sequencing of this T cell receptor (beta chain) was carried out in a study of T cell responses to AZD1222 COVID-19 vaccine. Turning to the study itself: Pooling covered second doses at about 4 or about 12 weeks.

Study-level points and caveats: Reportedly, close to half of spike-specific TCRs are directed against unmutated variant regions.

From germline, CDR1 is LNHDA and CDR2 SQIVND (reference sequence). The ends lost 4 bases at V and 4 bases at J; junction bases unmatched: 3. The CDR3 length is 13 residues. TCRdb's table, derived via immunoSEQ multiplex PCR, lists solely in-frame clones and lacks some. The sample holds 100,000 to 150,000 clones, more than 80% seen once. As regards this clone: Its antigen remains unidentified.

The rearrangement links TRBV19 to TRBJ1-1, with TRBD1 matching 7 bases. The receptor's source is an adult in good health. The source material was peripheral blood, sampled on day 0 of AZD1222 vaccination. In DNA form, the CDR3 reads TGTGCCAGTAGTAGCCCAGGGGGCACTGAAGCTTTCTTT. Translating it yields CASSSPGGTEAFF.